Detailed here is one TCR beta chain. No antigen is known for it. This record comes from a study of blood T cells in healthy people across ages. Background on the study: Per two T cells, about one barcoded beta molecule was captured through template switching. Overall study findings and caveats: When set beside aged donors, long-lived donors presented more naive CD4+ cells and higher diversity. Reliance upon unsorted PBMCs precluded definitive naive versus antigen-experienced comparison.

A sample-barcoded 5' primer and a J-beta primer mix were used in a second PCR of roughly 6 to 11 cycles. From the 5' RACE reads, TCRdb called clonotypes with MiXCR, one entry per CDR3 protein. Of roughly 1,100,000 distinct CDR3 sequences listed, less than 25% are singletons. These data also featured in a second study, about T cells of mothers and their children. That study adds: There were no persistent microchimeric T cell clones detected.

The origin of this receptor is a girl aged 2-10 years in good health. The sequenced sample was blood.

CDR3 region: CASSIEGSGGFLGNEQFF. CDR3 bases: TGTGCCAGTAGTATAGAAGGGTCAGGGGGGTTCCTTGGCAATGAGCAGTTCTTC. This sequence joins TRBV19 and TRBJ2-1; a possible D gene is TRBD1 (7 bases). V lost 0 bases to trimming and J lost 6 bases, with 21 bases between them. CDR3 length: 18 amino acids. Germline CDR1 LNHDA, CDR2 SQIVND (reference sequence).